This T cell receptor (beta chain) is from a study of blood T cell repertoires in COVID-19. Study overall: The United States, Italy and Spain were the sources of the acute and convalescent COVID-19 samples. T cells, B-cell-depleted T cells, or PBMCs supplied cDNA or gDNA.

Authors' analysis steps: How many nucleated cells were present was estimated from reference gene primer amplification. Measured with immunoSEQ multiplex PCR; TCRdb has only the in-frame clones, and not every one. V and J calls and clone size are those listed in that table; D and trimming were worked out from the DNA. The data show approximately 170,000 clones, approximately 77% seen once. The CDR3 is 14 amino acids. V was clipped by 7 bases and J by 4 bases; unmatched bases: 7. The germline gives CDR1 SGHRS, CDR2 YFSETQ. Source material: peripheral blood. This TCR derives from a woman over 75 with active or convalescent COVID-19. This chain connects TRBV5-1 to TRBJ2-1; 8 nucleotides line up with TRBD2. The CDR3 DNA follows: TGCGCCAGCGGTCTAGCGGGCGCTTACAATGAGCAGTTCTTC. Translation gives CASGLAGAYNEQFF.